Reported below is one T cell receptor beta chain. Antigen specificity is unknown. This entry comes from a study of blood T cells in healthy people across ages. A J-beta primer mix and a sample-barcoded 5' primer were used in a second PCR of about 6 to 12 cycles. TCRdb reprocessed the 5' RACE reads with MiXCR, giving one entry per CDR3 protein. The sample lists 700,000 or so distinct CDR3 sequences, 40% to 50% occurring once. Whole-study findings and limits: Estimates of diversity drawn from one million T cells were considered underestimates. Strong correlation linked observed beta diversity and percent naive T cells.

The individuals who served as donors were healthy Caucasians living in Russia, aged about 6 to 100. Sequencing was done on a sample of blood. This TCR was recovered from a man at least 80 years old in good health.

The CDR3 spells CASSSPRNTIYF. CDR3 coding DNA: TGTGCCAGCAGTTCCCCTCGAAACACCATATATTTT. The chain joins TRBV12-3 or TRBV12-4 to TRBJ1-3; no firm D call. V was cut by 4 bases and J by 5 bases, with 6 bases left in between. The CDR3 totals 12 residues.